This T cell receptor beta chain was sequenced during a study of control samples from healthy donors and cancer patients (dated by TCRdb to 2019 to 2021). The germline V gene sets CDR1 to SGDLS and CDR2 to YYNGEE. Its CDR3 holds 15 amino acids, cysteine through phenylalanine. The retained sequence is limited to the CDR3, 45 bases, with the frame set at the first base. This clone was picked up one time. The antigen it recognizes is unknown. At one end the junction does not follow the germline gene, possibly because of a read error. Receptor libraries were prepared by the immunoSEQ multiplex PCR assay. The source is immuneACCESS, and TCRdb retained only in-frame sequences with V and J called. Part of the clones is not carried over; for the studies checked, unresolved V genes explain less than half of this, and the remainder is unexplained. The sample table holds roughly 160,000 clones, of which roughly 95% were seen once. Of the sample, approximately 1% falls within the top ten clones.

The chain was built from TRBV9 and TRBJ2-1; 10 central bases correspond to TRBD2. This receptor was identified in a woman between 25 and 40 years old in good health. The material sequenced was blood. At the DNA level, the sequence is TGTGCCAGCAACGTAGGACTAGCGGACTACAATGAGCAGTTCTTC. This codes for CASNVGLADYNEQFF.